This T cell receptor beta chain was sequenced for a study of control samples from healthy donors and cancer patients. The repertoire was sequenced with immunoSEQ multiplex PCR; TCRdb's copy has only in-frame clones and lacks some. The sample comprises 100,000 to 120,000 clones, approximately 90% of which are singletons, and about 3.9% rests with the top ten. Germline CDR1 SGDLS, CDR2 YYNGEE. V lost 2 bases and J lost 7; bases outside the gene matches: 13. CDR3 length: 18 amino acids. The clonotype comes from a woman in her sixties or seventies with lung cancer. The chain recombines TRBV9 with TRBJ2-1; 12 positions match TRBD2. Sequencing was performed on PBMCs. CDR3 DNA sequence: TGTGCCAGCAGCGTCCGGGCCCTCCCGGGACTAGCGGGTAATGAGCAGTTCTTC. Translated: CASSVRALPGLAGNEQFF.